The next 28 T cell receptor beta chains were all read from a single sample in a study of blood T cell repertoires in COVID-19 (dated by TCRdb to about 2020). Receptor amplification or capture employed the immunoSEQ multiplex PCR assay. What TCRdb holds here is the immuneACCESS table cut down to in-frame rearrangements. Part of the clones is not present; checked against another copy, under half of the missing clones reflect an unresolved V gene, and the others are unexplained. For this sample the table gives a few hundred thousand clones, of which around 85% were detected only once. The ten most abundant clones make up approximately 4.6% of the sample. The sequenced sample consisted of PBMCs or T cells enriched from blood (not recorded which). All receptors derive from a woman aged 40 to 50 with acute COVID-19.

The chain recombines TRBV6-1 with TRBJ1-2; possible D gene TRBD1, 6 bases. This CDR3 contains 16 residues. The germline gives CDR1 MNHNS, CDR2 SASEGT. The ends were cut back, 6 bases at V and 1 base at J, with 18 bases in the middle. The CDR3 bases are TGTGCCAGCAGGGAAATGGGGGGGCTACTTAACTATGGCTACACCTTC. Encoded protein: CASREMGGLLNYGYTF.

The chain recombines TRBV28 with TRBJ2-1; D perhaps matches TRBD2 (6 bases). CDR3 length: 16 amino acids. Trimming cost V 2 bases and J 6 bases, with 17 bases left between them. The germline gives CDR1 MDHEN, CDR2 SYDVKM. The CDR3 bases are TGTGCCAGCAGTTTAGGGAGCGGGCGGCTGGGCAATGAGCAGTTCTTC. Its translation: CASSLGSGRLGNEQFF.

The count of this clone is one. The chain uses TRBV6-6 and TRBJ2-1, with 8 bases identical to TRBD2. From germline, CDR1 is MNHNY and CDR2 SVGAGI (reference sequence). The CDR3 spans 15 residues. V dropped 4 bases and J dropped 1; count of bases not matched to a gene: 3. CDR3 nucleotide sequence: TGTGCCAGCAGTTCGGGGGGGTTTTCCTACAATGAGCAGTTCTTC. Its protein is CASSSGGFSYNEQFF.

The rearrangement links TRBV3-1 (or the pseudogene TRBV3-2) to TRBJ2-7; perhaps TRBD1 as D (5 bases). CDR1 and CDR2 from the germline V gene are LGHDT and YNNKEL (reference sequence). The CDR3 covers 14 residues. V was pared by 5 bases and J by 2 bases, with 13 bases between. CDR3 DNA sequence: TGTGCCAGCAGCGAAAGGTCCAGGGCCTACGAGCAGTACTTC. This gives the protein CASSERSRAYEQYF.

In this sample, this clone turned up once. The genes are TRBV7-2 and TRBJ2-1, with 8 bases identical to TRBD2. This CDR3 comprises 19 residues. With 6 bases clipped from V and 2 bases from J, the junction kept 18 bases outside the gene matches. Looked up from germline, CDR1 is SGHTA and CDR2 is FQGNSA. As DNA, the CDR3 is TGTGCCAGCAGTCGTAGCGGAGCCGTAGCGGGAACCGCCTACAATGAGCAGTTCTTC. Its translation is CASSRSGAVAGTAYNEQFF.

V and J are TRBV11-2 and TRBJ1-3; D gene ambiguous. V was trimmed by 5 bases and J by 2 bases, leaving 16 bases between them. There are 16 residues in the CDR3. CDR1 and CDR2 (germline): SGHAT, FQNNGV. The CDR3 reads CASSLPRGPTGNTIYF. As DNA, the CDR3 is TGTGCCAGCAGCCTACCTCGGGGTCCAACTGGAAACACCATATATTTT.

The genes are TRBV19 and TRBJ1-5; TRBD1 matches 9 bases. V dropped 5 bases and J dropped 5; count of bases not matched to a gene: 22. The CDR3 covers 20 residues. Germline V gene lookup returns CDR1 LNHDA and CDR2 SQIVND (reference sequence). CDR3 nucleotide sequence: TGTGCCAGTAGTTTTCCCCTCCCCCGCCGGGACAGGGTTATCTATCAGCCCCAGCATTTT. Protein sequence: CASSFPLPRRDRVIYQPQHF.

This rearrangement joins TRBV11-3 to TRBJ2-3; D unclear. The CDR3 runs 17 residues. V lost 0 bases and J lost 1, with 14 bases in between. Germline V gene lookup returns CDR1 SGHNT and CDR2 YENEEA. CDR3 DNA sequence: TGTGCCAGCAGCTTAGATGGTACCGCGGCCCGCACAGATACGCAGTATTTT. Translation: CASSLDGTAARTDTQYF.

The chain is built from TRBV9 and TRBJ2-2, with a tentative D call TRBD2 (6 bases). This CDR3 contains 16 residues. Germline-derived CDR1 and CDR2 are SGDLS and YYNGEE. Trimming cost V 0 bases and J 0 bases, with 9 bases left between them. CDR3 coding DNA: TGTGCCAGCAGCGTAGTTCCGGGAGCGAACACCGGGGAGCTGTTTTTT. Protein sequence: CASSVVPGANTGELFF.

The chain employs TRBV3-1 (or the pseudogene TRBV3-2) and TRBJ2-3; TRBD2 aligns across 11 bases. Germline CDR1 and CDR2: LGHDT and YNNKEL (reference sequence). This CDR3 is 16 amino acids long. Trimming cost V 4 bases and J 6 bases; bases outside gene matches: 9. This CDR3 is CASSPLLAGVLDTQYF. CDR3 sequence (DNA): TGTGCCAGCAGCCCGTTACTAGCGGGGGTATTGGATACGCAGTATTTT.

CDR3 bases: TGTGCCAGCACGCTCACAGGGGAAGCGCTAAGTGTGAACACTGAAGCTTTCTTT. Translated, it gives CASTLTGEALSVNTEAFF. The chain recombines TRBV28 with TRBJ1-1; 7 positions agree with TRBD1. The CDR3 consists of 18 residues. Germline trimming cut 7 bases from V and 0 bases from J; bases unmatched to any gene: 17. Germline V gene sequence: CDR1 MDHEN, CDR2 SYDVKM.

This sequence joins TRBV7-2 and TRBJ2-7; weak D call: TRBD1 (7 bases). Looked up from germline, CDR1 is SGHTA and CDR2 is FQGNSA. Trimming pared 3 bases from V and 7 bases from J, leaving 19 bases between. The CDR3 covers 15 residues. In DNA, the CDR3 is TGTGCCAGCAGCTTGAGCGGCGACAGGGCGGGGGAGCAGTACTTC. This translates into CASSLSGDRAGEQYF. The variable domain in full, completed from reference TRBV7-2 and TRBJ2-7, reads GAGVSQSPSNKVTEKGKDVELRCDPISGHTALYWYRQSLGQGLEFLIYFQGNSAPDKSGLPSDRFSAERTGGSVSTLTIQRTQQEDSAVYLCASSLSGDRAGEQYFGPGTRLTVT.

The chain joins TRBV12-3 or TRBV12-4 to TRBJ2-3; D ambiguous. This CDR3 spans 13 amino acids. V shed 5 bases and J shed 0 bases, with 6 bases lying between them. The CDR3 DNA reads TGTGCCAGCAGTGGCGGCAGCACAGATACGCAGTATTTT. Translating gives CASSGGSTDTQYF.

This clone was observed a handful of times. The rearrangement joins TRBV19 to TRBJ2-2, with D tentatively TRBD2 (6 bases). Per germline, CDR1 LNHDA and CDR2 SQIVND (reference sequence). This CDR3 spans 13 amino acids. Trimming pared 5 bases from V and 7 bases from J, leaving 11 bases between. DNA of the CDR3: TGTGCCAGTAGTGATATCGGGGGCGGGGAGCTGTTTTTT. This sequence encodes CASSDIGGGELFF.

The rearrangement joins TRBV5-1 to TRBJ2-2; 9 nucleotides agree with TRBD1. Germline V gene lookup returns CDR1 SGHRS and CDR2 YFSETQ. With V trimmed by 2 bases and J by 3 bases, 11 bases remained unmatched. The CDR3 is 18 amino acids. CDR3 loop: CASSFLGQGRLDTGELFF. CDR3 in DNA: TGCGCCAGCAGCTTCCTCGGACAGGGGCGATTGGACACCGGGGAGCTGTTTTTT.

The chain has TRBV6-2 or TRBV6-3 and TRBJ2-7, with D possibly matching TRBD1 (6 bases). Germline V gene data show CDR1 as MNHEY and CDR2 as SVGEGT. Trimming left V 5 bases short and J 7 bases short, with 9 bases between. This CDR3 contains 11 residues. In DNA, the CDR3 is TGTGCCAGCAGTACAACAGGGGAGCAGTACTTC. This codes for CASSTTGEQYF.

This rearrangement joins TRBV25-1 to TRBJ2-3; 9 bases map to TRBD1. CDR3 length: 15 residues. V lost 5 bases to trimming and J lost 4 bases; unmatched junction nucleotides: 7. Per the germline V gene, CDR1 is MGHDK and CDR2 is SYGVNS. The chain's CDR3 is CASSLTGGLSDTQYF. As DNA, the CDR3 is TGTGCCAGCAGTTTGACAGGGGGATTATCAGATACGCAGTATTTT. Looking up the rest from reference TRBV25-1 and TRBJ2-3 gives the full variable domain: EADIYQTPRYLVIGTGKKITLECSQTMGHDKMYWYQQDPGMELHLIHYSYGVNSTEKGDLSSESTVSRIRTEHFPLTLESARPSHTSQYLCASSLTGGLSDTQYFGPGTRLTVL.

This sequence joins TRBV11-1 and TRBJ1-6, with a weak D call TRBD1 (6 bases). CDR1 is SGHAT, CDR2 FQDESV, per germline (reference sequence). The CDR3 is 14 residues long. Trimming removed 3 bases at V and 9 bases at J, with 12 bases between. The CDR3 region has the DNA TGTGCCAGCAGCTTGGACAGTTGGGGTTCACCCCTCCACTTT. Translating it yields CASSLDSWGSPLHF.

The chain uses TRBV9 and TRBJ1-4; possible D gene TRBD1, 6 bases. Germline-derived CDR1 and CDR2 are SGDLS and YYNGEE. The CDR3 length is 17 residues. V was shortened by 0 bases and J by 7 bases, with 19 bases between the two germline ends. The CDR3 bases are TGTGCCAGCAGCGTAGGAGAACTCGGGGGGGGCAGTGAAAAACTGTTTTTT. This codes for CASSVGELGGGSEKLFF.

The chain uses TRBV4-3 and TRBJ1-2, with D perhaps TRBD1 (5 bases). V shed 5 bases and J shed 0 bases, with 13 bases lying between them. The CDR3 is 15 amino acids. CDR1 is LGHNA, CDR2 YSLEER, per germline. CDR3 nucleotides: TGCGCCAGCAGCTCTCGACAGAATACTAACTATGGCTACACCTTC. It yields the protein CASSSRQNTNYGYTF.

This sequence joins TRBV11-2 and TRBJ2-1; TRBD2 aligns across 7 bases. The length of the CDR3 is 16 residues. Unmatched junction bases numbered 15, after V lost 5 bases and J lost 8 bases. Germline CDR1 SGHAT, CDR2 FQNNGV. The CDR3 reads CASSPPGRGRLDEQFF. As DNA, the CDR3 is TGTGCCAGCAGCCCCCCGGGGAGGGGACGCTTAGATGAGCAGTTCTTC. The full variable domain, its missing parts supplied by reference TRBV11-2 and TRBJ2-1, is EAGVAQSPRYKIIEKRQSVAFWCNPISGHATLYWYQQILGQGPKLLIQFQNNGVVDDSQLPKDRFSAERLKGVDSTLKIQPAKLEDSAVYLCASSPPGRGRLDEQFFGPGTRLTVL.

The V gene is TRBV7-6, the J gene TRBJ2-5; 8 positions agree with TRBD1. The CDR3 sequence is 18 residues long. CDR1 SGHVS and CDR2 FNYEAQ come from the germline V gene. J lost 0 bases, V lost 3 bases, and 12 bases had no gene match. CDR3 residues: CASSFLTTGGQDQETQYF. In DNA form, the CDR3 reads TGTGCCAGCAGCTTTCTCACTACAGGGGGACAAGACCAAGAGACCCAGTACTTC.

The rearrangement joins TRBV28 to TRBJ2-7, with 14 nucleotides matching TRBD2. The V gene end was trimmed by 3 bases and the J gene end by 6 bases; junction bases not matched to a gene: 1. CDR3 length: 14 amino acids. Germline CDR1 reads MDHEN; CDR2 reads SYDVKM. Written as DNA, the CDR3 is TGTGCCAGCAGTTTGACTAGCGGGAGGGCCGAGCAGTACTTC. This gives the protein CASSLTSGRAEQYF. Looking up the rest from reference TRBV28 and TRBJ2-7 gives the full variable domain: DVKVTQSSRYLVKRTGEKVFLECVQDMDHENMFWYRQDPGLGLRLIYFSYDVKMKEKGDIPEGYSVSREKKERFSLILESASTNQTSMYLCASSLTSGRAEQYFGPGTRLTVT.

The chain carries TRBV5-4 and TRBJ2-1, with TRBD2 matching over 7 bases. The CDR3 contains 16 residues. J lost 7 bases, V lost 2 bases, and 12 bases had no gene match. In germline, CDR1 is SGHNT, CDR2 YYREEE (reference sequence). The CDR3 bases are TGTGCCAGCAGCTTAGCCCGGCCAGGCGGGAGAAATGAGCAGTTCTTC. The encoded protein is CASSLARPGGRNEQFF.

The chain recombines TRBV19 with TRBJ1-1; no firm D call. Trimming took off 7 bases at V and 0 bases at J, with 12 bases between the two ends. CDR1 and CDR2 (germline): LNHDA, SQIVND (reference sequence). CDR3 size: 14 residues. CDR3 loop: CASISANVNTEAFF. CDR3 DNA sequence: TGTGCCAGTATTAGCGCGAACGTGAACACTGAAGCTTTCTTT.

This rearrangement joins TRBV6-1 to TRBJ1-1; D call uncertain. Trimming pared 2 bases from V and 1 base from J, leaving 20 bases between. Germline V gene lookup returns CDR1 MNHNS and CDR2 SASEGT. CDR3 size: 18 residues. The CDR3 loop reads CASSEREVREKGNTEAFF. The CDR3 DNA sequence: TGTGCCAGCAGTGAAAGGGAGGTACGGGAGAAGGGGAACACTGAAGCTTTCTTT.

The rearrangement joins TRBV9 to TRBJ2-3; TRBD2 agrees at 10 bases. CDR1 SGDLS and CDR2 YYNGEE come from the germline V gene. The CDR3 runs 15 residues. V gave up 4 bases and J gave up 1 base; unmatched junction bases: 3. CDR3 loop: CASSQSGGGTDTQYF. The CDR3 coding sequence is TGTGCCAGCAGCCAGAGCGGGGGGGGCACAGATACGCAGTATTTT.

CDR3 amino acids: CASSEQTSGPDTQYF. CDR3 coding DNA: TGTGCCAGCAGTGAACAGACTAGCGGCCCAGATACGCAGTATTTT. The chain employs TRBV6-1 and TRBJ2-3, with 9 bases matching TRBD2. In germline, CDR1 is MNHNS, CDR2 SASEGT. Losses at the gene ends were 2 bases for V and 4 bases for J; bases not matched to a gene: 4. The CDR3 has 15 residues.